These 2 T cell receptor beta chains were sequenced from one sample in a study of blood T cell repertoires in COVID-19 (dated by TCRdb to between 2020 and 2021). The protocol used for the library was the immunoSEQ multiplex PCR assay. The immuneACCESS repertoire file appears here via TCRdb, limited to in-frame rearrangements. These files lack a portion of the clones; in checked studies, under half of the deficit traces to unresolved V genes, and the cause of the others is not known. The sample table shows roughly 57,000 clones, and 90% to 95% are seen once. Of the sample, 3% to 4% is held by the ten largest clones. The source material was peripheral blood. The receptors here all came from a human donor in a cohort sampled during active COVID-19.

This clone has only a few counts. The chain employs TRBV2 and TRBJ2-2; 10 bases line up with TRBD1. Germline V CDR1 and CDR2: SNHLY, FYNNEI. V shed 9 bases and J 4 bases; nucleotides not matched to a gene: 2. The CDR3 runs to 13 residues. CDR3 amino acids: CASGTGVTGELFF. For the CDR3, the DNA is TGTGCCAGTGGGACAGGGGTCACCGGGGAGCTGTTTTTT.

The chain couples TRBV4-2 to TRBJ2-2; perhaps TRBD2 as D (7 bases). CDR1 and CDR2 (germline): LGHNA, YNFKEQ. The CDR3 loop spans 17 amino acids. V lost 2 bases and J lost 4, with 17 bases in between. The CDR3 protein is CASSQRLGGQVTGELFF. CDR3 DNA sequence: TGTGCCAGCAGCCAAAGGCTCGGGGGGCAGGTCACCGGGGAGCTGTTTTTT.